The TCR beta chain under discussion was sequenced for a study of blood T cell repertoires in COVID-19. Background on the study: Sites across the United States, Italy and Spain contributed samples from acute and convalescent COVID-19. T cells, B-cell-depleted T cells, or PBMCs supplied cDNA or gDNA.

Study processing details: Amplified reference gene primers provided the basis for estimating nucleated cell counts. Assay: immunoSEQ multiplex PCR; the TCRdb copy retains only in-frame clones and omits some. V and J calls and clone size are given by that table; D and trimming were obtained from the DNA. The table includes approximately 240,000 clones, about 90% detected once. Membership in each cohort depended on participant-reported clinical history. Sequences were obtained from PBMCs or T cells enriched from blood (not recorded which). The sequence was collected from a woman in her 30s with acute COVID-19.

The CDR3 DNA sequence: TGTGCCAGCAGCCAGTCCATCCGGGACTTGCAAGAGACCCAGTACTTC. Encoded protein: CASSQSIRDLQETQYF. The chain joins TRBV3-1 (or the pseudogene TRBV3-2) to TRBJ2-5; tentative D call: TRBD2 (6 bases). Germline V gene lookup returns CDR1 LGHDT and CDR2 YNNKEL (reference sequence). The V end was cut by 3 bases, the J end by 2 bases, with 16 bases between. The CDR3 runs to 16 residues.